Below, one TCR beta chain is given with its context. The specificity of this receptor is unknown. No clone much larger than this one lies a single base away; base qualities are absent. The run used an Illumina HiSeq 1500. The public reads were run again by TCRdb, first through fastp at Q25 and then through MiXCR, and only productive beta chains were kept. When rows share a CDR3 protein, they turn into one entry using the most common DNA and genes. This sample lists fewer than 550,000 distinct CDR3 sequences; 15% to 20% were detected once. The top ten clonotypes cover under 30% of the sample. Its CDR3 holds 14 amino acids, cysteine through phenylalanine. Only the CDR3 portion is preserved as DNA: 42 bases, with reading frame beginning at the first base. From the germline V gene, CDR1 is MNHEY and CDR2 is SVGAGI. V loses 6 bases of germline sequence and J loses 7 bases, and the interval between the two ends is 18 bases.

This sample was taken from a study of T cell repertoires in cytomegalovirus infection (dated by TCRdb to the late 2010s). Study-wide context: The HLA type of each donor mattered for the analysis, because public TCR beta signatures pointed to carriage of CMV infection along with the matching HLA type. What the study reported, not specific to this receptor: In the ex vivo response, HLA-C-restricted CMV-specific TCR beta clonotypes were dominant, and in two of eight donors the single most frequent clonotype came from this HLA-C-restricted group. In both this cohort and an independent cohort of over 350 donors, the cumulative frequency of public TCR beta family members distinguished carriers of CMV infection plus the relevant HLA type.

The sequencing input was CD8+ T cells from PBMCs. The rearrangement combines TRBV6-5 with TRBJ1-2; TRBD1 is perhaps the D gene, given 6 matching bases. The clonotype originates from a human donor in good health (CMV status not recorded). Some clones in this sample may be carry-over from other donors' samples. The DNA reads as follows: TGTGCCAGCAGCGGACAGATCCAAGGGGGTGGCTACACCTTC. This encodes CASSGQIQGGGYTF.